The sequence of this T cell receptor beta chain was determined in a study of identical twins. V shed 4 bases and J shed 9 bases, with 16 bases lying between them. The CDR3 has 15 residues. The germline gives CDR1 SGHTA, CDR2 FQGTGA. As for this clonotype: Its antigen is not known.

TCRdb passed the 5' RACE reads through MiXCR, listing each CDR3 protein once. The table includes some 570,000 distinct CDR3 sequences, approximately 20% detected once. Overall study results and limits: Beta out-of-frame sequences displayed a weaker excess of sharing between twins.

The same sample was also used in a study of yellow fever vaccine responses in identical twins.

The receptor's source is a woman aged 18 to 35 in good health. Material for sequencing was CD4+ T cells sorted from blood. The V and J genes are TRBV7-3 and TRBJ1-6; maybe TRBD1 (5 bases). This CDR3 is CASSYGTGGGSPLHF. The CDR3 nucleotides are TGTGCCAGCAGCTACGGGACGGGAGGTGGTTCACCCCTCCACTTT.